This TCR beta chain comes out of a study of CD8+CD57+ T cells in acquired aplastic anemia. As for the study in general: Sorted CD4+ and CD8+ cells yielded roughly 3.2 ug of DNA on average.

The CDR3 spans 13 amino acids, including both terminal residues. Germline values: CDR1 SGHTA, CDR2 FQGNSA. Profiles of TCR beta VDJ and CDR3 were generated from a genomic DNA template. TCRdb called the reads again in MiXCR, with one record for every CDR3 protein. The sample holds a few hundred thousand distinct CDR3 sequences, 55% to 70% seen once. About this clonotype itself: The missing conserved phenylalanine or tryptophan at the end of this CDR3 makes a read error likely. No DNA is shown, since the ends of the CDR3 on it are uncertain; the CDR3 is the one TCRdb lists.

The chain joins TRBV7-2 to TRBJ2-7. The receptor comes from a human donor in good health, serving as a control. Sequenced sample: sorted CD4+, CD8+, or CD8+CD57+ T cells (not recorded which) from PBMCs. CDR3 sequence reads: CASSPGASGGQET.